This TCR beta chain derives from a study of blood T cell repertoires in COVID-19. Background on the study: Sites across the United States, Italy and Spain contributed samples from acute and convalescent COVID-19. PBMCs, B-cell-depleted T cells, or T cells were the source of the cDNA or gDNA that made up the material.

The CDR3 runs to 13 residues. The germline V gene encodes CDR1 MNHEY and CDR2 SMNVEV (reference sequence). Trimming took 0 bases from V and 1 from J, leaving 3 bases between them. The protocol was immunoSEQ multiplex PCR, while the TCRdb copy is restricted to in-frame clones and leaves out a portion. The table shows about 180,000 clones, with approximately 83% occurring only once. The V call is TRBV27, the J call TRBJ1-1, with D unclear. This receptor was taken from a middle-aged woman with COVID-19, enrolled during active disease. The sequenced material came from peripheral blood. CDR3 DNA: TGTGCCAGCAGTTTATCGGCGAACACTGAAGCTTTCTTT. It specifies CASSLSANTEAFF.